This T cell receptor beta chain stems from a study of blood T cell repertoires in COVID-19. Study context: Material from acute and convalescent COVID-19 was sourced from the United States, Italy and Spain. Nucleic acid was either cDNA or gDNA, and it came from T cells, B-cell-depleted T cells, or PBMCs.

As handled by the study authors: Reference gene primers were amplified, and this amplification served to estimate nucleated cell counts. The data were produced by immunoSEQ multiplex PCR, yet TCRdb's version contains in-frame clones alone and is incomplete. The DNA gave D and trimming, while V, J and clone size come from that table. This sample has approximately 240,000 clones, with under 85% found just once. This CDR3 has 11 residues. Germline V gene data show CDR1 as GTSNPN and CDR2 as SVGIG (reference sequence). With 0 bases removed from V and 5 bases from J, the gap between germline ends came to 4 bases.

The chain links TRBV30 to TRBJ2-5; D unclear. Sequencing was done on a sample of peripheral blood. This clonotype was sampled from a woman aged 25 to 45 with COVID-19, enrolled during active disease. The CDR3 coding sequence is TGTGCCTGGAGTGTACTTGAGACCCAGTACTTC. Amino acids: CAWSVLETQYF.